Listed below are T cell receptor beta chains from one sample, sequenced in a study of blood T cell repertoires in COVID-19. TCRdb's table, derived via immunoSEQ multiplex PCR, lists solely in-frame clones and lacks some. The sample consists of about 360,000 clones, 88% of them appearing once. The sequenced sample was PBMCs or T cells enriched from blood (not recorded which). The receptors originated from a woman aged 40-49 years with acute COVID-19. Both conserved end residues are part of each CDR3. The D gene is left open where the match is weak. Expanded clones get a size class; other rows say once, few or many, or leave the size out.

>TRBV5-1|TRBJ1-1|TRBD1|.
CASSSATGGRGTEAFF
TGCGCCAGCAGTTCCGCTACAGGGGGTAGGGGGACTGAAGCTTTCTTT
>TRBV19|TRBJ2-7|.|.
CASSMWDTDEQYF
TGTGCCAGTAGTATGTGGGACACCGACGAGCAGTACTTC
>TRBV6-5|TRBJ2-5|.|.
CASRDGEETQYF
TGTGCCAGCAGGGACGGGGAAGAGACCCAGTACTTC
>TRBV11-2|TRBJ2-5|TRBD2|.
CASSPQRGLQETQYF
TGTGCCAGCAGCCCCCAGCGGGGCCTTCAAGAGACCCAGTACTTC
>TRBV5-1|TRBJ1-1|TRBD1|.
CASSLPGTGPNTEAFF
TGCGCCAGCAGCTTGCCGGGGACAGGGCCGAACACTGAAGCTTTCTTT
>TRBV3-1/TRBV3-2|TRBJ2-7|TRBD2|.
CASSPLAGGPWEQYF
TGTGCCAGCAGCCCCCTAGCGGGGGGGCCTTGGGAGCAGTACTTC
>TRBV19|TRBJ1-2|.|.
CASSINQGGESRYTF
TGTGCCAGTAGTATAAACCAGGGAGGGGAAAGTCGCTACACCTTC
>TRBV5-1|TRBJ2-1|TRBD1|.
CASSLGDRVGGHEQFF
TGCGCCAGCAGCTTGGGTGACAGGGTAGGGGGTCATGAGCAGTTCTTC
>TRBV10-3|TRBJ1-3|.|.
CAISGYETGNTIYF
TGTGCCATCAGTGGTTATGAGACTGGAAACACCATATATTTT
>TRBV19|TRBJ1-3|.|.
CASISLGRGGRNTIYF
TGTGCCAGTATTTCCCTCGGACGGGGAGGGAGAAACACCATATATTTT
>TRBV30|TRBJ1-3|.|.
CAWRVTGSSGNTIYF
TGTGCCTGGAGAGTTACAGGGAGCTCTGGAAACACCATATATTTT
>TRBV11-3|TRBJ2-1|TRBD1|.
CASSLESADREQFF
TGTGCCAGCAGCTTAGAATCGGCGGACAGGGAGCAGTTCTTC
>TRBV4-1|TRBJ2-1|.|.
CASSQAGNEQFF
TGCGCCAGCAGCCAAGCCGGCAATGAGCAGTTCTTC
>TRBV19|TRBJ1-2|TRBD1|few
CASSPSRDRDYGYTF
TGTGCCAGTAGTCCTTCGAGGGACAGGGACTATGGCTACACCTTC
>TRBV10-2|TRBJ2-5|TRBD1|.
CASKEAGGGETQYF
TGCGCCAGCAAGGAAGCAGGGGGCGGCGAGACCCAGTACTTC
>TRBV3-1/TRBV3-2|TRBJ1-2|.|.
CASSPPGGSANYGYTF
TGTGCCAGCAGCCCCCCGGGGGGATCAGCTAACTATGGCTACACCTTC
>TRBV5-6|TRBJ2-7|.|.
CASSPIGQNLAYEQYF
TGTGCCAGCAGCCCCATTGGACAGAACCTAGCCTACGAGCAGTACTTC
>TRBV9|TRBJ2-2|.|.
CASTKSWHTGELFF
TGTGCCAGCACCAAGTCCTGGCACACCGGGGAGCTGTTTTTT
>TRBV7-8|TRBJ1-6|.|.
CASSLGGDNSPLHF
TGTGCCAGCAGCTTAGGGGGGGATAATTCACCCCTCCACTTT
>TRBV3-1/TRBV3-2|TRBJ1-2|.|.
CASSQEGFGAWYGYTF
TGTGCCAGCAGCCAAGAAGGTTTTGGGGCATGGTATGGCTACACCTTC
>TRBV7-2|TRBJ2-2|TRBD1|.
CASSQFQGATGELFF
TGTGCCAGCAGCCAATTCCAGGGGGCTACCGGGGAGCTGTTTTTT
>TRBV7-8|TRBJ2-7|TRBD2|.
CASSLELATIPLEQYF
TGTGCCAGCAGCTTAGAACTAGCGACGATCCCTCTCGAGCAGTACTTC
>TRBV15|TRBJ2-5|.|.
CATSRDYKTQYF
TGTGCCACCAGCAGAGATTACAAGACCCAGTACTTC
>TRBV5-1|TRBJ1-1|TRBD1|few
CASSLQGDMNTEAFF
TGCGCCAGCAGCTTACAGGGGGACATGAACACTGAAGCTTTCTTT
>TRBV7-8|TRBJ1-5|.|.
CASSLSRGQPQHF
TGTGCCAGCAGCTTATCCCGGGGGCAGCCCCAGCATTTT
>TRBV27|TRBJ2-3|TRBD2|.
CASRRGGESDTQYF
TGTGCCAGCAGACGGGGGGGCGAGTCCGATACGCAGTATTTT
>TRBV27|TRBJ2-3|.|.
CASSLSTADSTDTQYF
TGTGCCAGCAGTTTATCGACGGCGGATAGCACAGATACGCAGTATTTT
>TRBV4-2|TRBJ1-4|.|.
CASSRRGGREKLFF
TGTGCCAGCAGCCGCCGGGGGGGGCGAGAAAAACTGTTTTTT
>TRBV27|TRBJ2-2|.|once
CASTPMGGRTGELFF
TGTGCCAGCACCCCGATGGGGGGACGCACCGGGGAGCTGTTTTTT
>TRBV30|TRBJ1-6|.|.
CAFNRGQLTPLHF
TGTGCCTTTAACCGGGGACAACTTACCCCCCTCCACTTT
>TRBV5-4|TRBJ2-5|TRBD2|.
CASRSLAGEETQYF
TGTGCCAGCAGGAGTCTAGCGGGGGAAGAGACCCAGTACTTC
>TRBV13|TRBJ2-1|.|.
CASSVHSNEQFF
TGTGCCAGCAGCGTACACAGCAATGAGCAGTTCTTC
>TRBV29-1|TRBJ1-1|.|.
CSVGREGTEAFF
TGCAGCGTGGGGCGTGAAGGCACTGAAGCTTTCTTT
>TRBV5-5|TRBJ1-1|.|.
CASSLNVRAQTNAFF
TGTGCCAGCAGCTTGAACGTCAGGGCGCAAACGAACGCTTTCTTT
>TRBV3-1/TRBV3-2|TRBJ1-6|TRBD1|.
CASSQDRGHSPLHF
TGTGCCAGCAGCCAAGACAGGGGGCATTCACCCCTCCACTTT
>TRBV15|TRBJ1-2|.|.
CATSRDNFRGVDYGYTF
TGTGCCACCAGCAGAGATAACTTCCGGGGGGTAGACTATGGCTACACCTTC
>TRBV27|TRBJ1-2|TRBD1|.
CASRDREKYGYTF
TGTGCCAGCAGGGACAGGGAAAAATATGGCTACACCTTC
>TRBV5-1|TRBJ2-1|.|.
CASSYGDNEQFF
TGCGCCAGCAGCTACGGGGACAATGAGCAGTTCTTC
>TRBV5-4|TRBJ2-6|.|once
CASSLAQGLRGGANVLTF
TGTGCCAGCAGCTTGGCCCAGGGGCTCCGGGGTGGGGCCAACGTCCTGACTTTC
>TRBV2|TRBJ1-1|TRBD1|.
CASRLDRLNTEAFF
TGTGCCAGCAGGTTGGACAGGTTGAACACTGAAGCTTTCTTT
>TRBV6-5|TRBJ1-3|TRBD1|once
CASVRDRGGNTIYF
TGTGCCAGCGTTAGGGACAGGGGAGGAAACACCATATATTTT
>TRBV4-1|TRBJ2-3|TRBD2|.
CASSQLPDGGATDTQYF
TGCGCCAGCAGCCAACTACCCGACGGGGGGGCCACAGATACGCAGTATTTT
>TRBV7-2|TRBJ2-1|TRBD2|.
CASSLGLAGADEQFF
TGTGCCAGCAGCTTAGGACTAGCGGGGGCAGATGAGCAGTTCTTC
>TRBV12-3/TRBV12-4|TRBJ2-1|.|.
CASRPASQNEQFF
TGTGCCAGCAGACCCGCGTCACAGAATGAGCAGTTCTTC
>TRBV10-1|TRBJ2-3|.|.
CASSDRGAGVEDTQYF
TGCGCCAGCAGTGACAGAGGGGCAGGGGTTGAAGATACGCAGTATTTT
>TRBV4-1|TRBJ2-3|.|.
CASTLMGRGTDTQYF
TGCGCCAGCACCCTGATGGGAAGAGGGACAGATACGCAGTATTTT
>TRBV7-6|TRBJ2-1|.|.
CASSLASPPSNEQFF
TGTGCCAGCAGCTTAGCCTCCCCGCCTAGCAATGAGCAGTTCTTC